In its sample, the clone carrying this T cell receptor (beta chain) was seen once. Method: immunoSEQ multiplex PCR; TCRdb's copy keeps in-frame clones and lacks some. This sample has some 69,000 clones, with approximately 91% found just once. Prominent immunodeficiency with autoinflammation defined PRAID. CDR3 length: 14 residues. Per germline, CDR1 LNHDA and CDR2 SQIVND (reference sequence). V was shortened by 7 bases and J by 2 bases, with 15 bases between the two germline ends. The data stem from a study of stem cell transplantation in POMP-related autoinflammatory disease. Overall study: Before transplant: CD4+ naive skewing, low CD8+ proportions, reduced cytokine secretion. Neutrophil and platelet engraftment from the graft donor was 100% through one year after transplant.

The source material was CD4+ T cells from PBMCs, sampled after stem cell transplantation. This clonotype was obtained from a human patient with POMP-related autoinflammation and immune dysregulation (PRAID). Some T cells could come from the graft donor. V and J are TRBV19 and TRBJ2-7; no clear D gene. This CDR3 is CASTPVGPAYEQYF. The CDR3, as DNA: TGTGCCAGTACCCCGGTGGGTCCGGCCTACGAGCAGTACTTC.